This T cell receptor beta chain was recovered during a study of control samples from healthy donors and cancer patients. Method: immunoSEQ multiplex PCR; TCRdb's copy keeps in-frame clones and lacks some. Here the sample spans roughly 76,000 clones, 94% being singletons. This TCR derives from a woman aged 40 to 50 in good health. Sequencing used blood.

As DNA, the CDR3 is TGTGCCAGCAGCCCGGGGGAGGGTGGCACAGATACGCAGTATTTT. It encodes CASSPGEGGTDTQYF. This chain uses TRBV5-6 with TRBJ2-3; TRBD2 matches 7 bases. Germline-derived CDR1 and CDR2 are SGHDT and YYEEEE. Trimming removed 4 bases from V and 1 base from J; junction bases left unmatched: 6. CDR3 length: 15 residues.